A single T cell receptor beta chain is shown here with its context. The antigen is not known. PCR involved 60 Vbeta and 13 Jbeta primers. The protocol was immunoSEQ multiplex PCR, while the TCRdb copy is restricted to in-frame clones and leaves out a portion. The table records some 100,000 clones, more than 75% of them present only once. This sample was taken from a study of cytomegalovirus exposure and HLA in healthy donors. Study observations and caveats: Evidence from a later analysis indicated that most CMV-associated TCR beta chains looked HLA-restricted. In vitro testing confirmed three CMV-associated chains as specific for CMV antigens. Association of a missense DCLRE1C variant with TCR beta V- and J-gene trimming was reported in a later analysis. Associated with cytomegalovirus, according to the listing, were fewer than 200 TCR beta chains.

The V end was cut by 1 base, the J end by 2 bases, with 9 bases between. Germline V lookup: CDR1 MNHEY, CDR2 SMNVEV (reference sequence). This CDR3 region has 15 residues. This TCR was sampled from a woman between 50 and 59 years old in good health and CMV-seropositive. Input material: PBMCs. The rearrangement joins TRBV27 to TRBJ1-5; D possibly corresponds to TRBD1 (6 bases). The CDR3 DNA follows: TGTGCCAGCAGTTTATTGTCAGGGGGCAATCAGCCCCAGCATTTT. Protein: CASSLLSGGNQPQHF.